These 24 T cell receptor beta chains were sequenced from one sample in a study of blood T cell repertoires in COVID-19 (dated by TCRdb to about 2020). Library creation used the immunoSEQ multiplex PCR assay. TCRdb re-hosts the immuneACCESS table, in-frame sequences only. Its copies lack some clones; in the studies checked, an unresolved V gene accounts for under half of them, and the cause for the rest is not known. This sample gives about 97,000 clones in total; 84% of them show up just once. The top ten hold around 4.3% of the sample. The source material was peripheral blood. The receptors derive from a human donor in a cohort sampled during active COVID-19.

This rearrangement joins TRBV10-3 to TRBJ2-7, with 9 bases aligning to TRBD1. The CDR3 consists of 13 residues. With 6 bases clipped from V and 6 bases from J, the junction kept 6 bases outside the gene matches. Germline V gene data show CDR1 as ENHRY and CDR2 as SYGVKD. The CDR3 spells CAIRTGGLGEQYF. As DNA, the CDR3 is TGTGCCATCAGGACAGGGGGTTTAGGCGAGCAGTACTTC.

The rearrangement links TRBV5-4 to TRBJ2-2; 8 positions match TRBD2. Germline V CDR1 and CDR2: SGHNT, YYREEE (reference sequence). The CDR3 is 16 residues long. J gave up 3 bases and V 3 bases, and 7 bases lay outside the gene matches. The CDR3 spells CASSWGRGADTGELFF. CDR3 in DNA: TGTGCCAGCAGCTGGGGGCGGGGGGCCGACACCGGGGAGCTGTTTTTT.

The chain couples TRBV19 to TRBJ2-5; 13 nucleotides match TRBD2. V gave up 5 bases and J gave up 5 bases; unmatched junction bases: 14. Germline values: CDR1 LNHDA, CDR2 SQIVND (reference sequence). The CDR3 spans 18 residues. Here the CDR3 reads CASSLGLAGSNLGETQYF. CDR3 nucleotide sequence: TGTGCCAGTAGTCTGGGACTAGCGGGGTCCAATCTTGGGGAGACCCAGTACTTC.

The CDR3 protein is CASSLGGATEKLFF. The CDR3 DNA is TGTGCCAGCAGCCTGGGGGGGGCAACAGAAAAACTGTTTTTT. This chain links TRBV7-2 with TRBJ1-4; possibly TRBD1 for D (6 bases). The CDR3 is 14 residues long. Trimming stripped 5 bases from V and 8 bases from J, with 15 bases between. Looked up from germline, CDR1 is SGHTA and CDR2 is FQGNSA. The full variable domain, rest sourced from reference TRBV7-2 and TRBJ1-4, is GAGVSQSPSNKVTEKGKDVELRCDPISGHTALYWYRQSLGQGLEFLIYFQGNSAPDKSGLPSDRFSAERTGGSVSTLTIQRTQQEDSAVYLCASSLGGATEKLFFGSGTQLSVL.

The V and J genes are TRBV7-3 and TRBJ1-1; 9 bases are shared with TRBD1. With V trimmed by 5 bases and J by 7 bases, 11 bases remained unmatched. The CDR3 covers 15 residues. The germline CDR1 and CDR2 sequences are SGHTA and FQGTGA. The CDR3 sequence: CASSPGQGFIIEAFF. CDR3 DNA: TGTGCCAGCAGCCCGGGACAGGGATTCATAATTGAAGCTTTCTTT.

The rearrangement uses TRBV7-9 and TRBJ1-1, with unresolved D. Trimming cost V 2 bases and J 6 bases, with 13 bases left between them. This CDR3 region has 14 residues. Germline-derived CDR1 and CDR2 are SEHNR and FQNEAQ (reference sequence). The CDR3 DNA reads TGTGCCAGCAGCTTATTGGCGGCGGGCCCTGAAGCTTTCTTT. Translation: CASSLLAAGPEAFF. Combining the CDR3 with reference TRBV7-9 and TRBJ1-1 gives the whole variable domain DTGVSQNPRHKITKRGQNVTFRCDPISEHNRLYWYRQTLGQGPEFLTYFQNEAQLEKSRLLSDRFSAERPKGSFSTLEIQRTEQGDSAMYLCASSLLAAGPEAFFGQGTRLTVV.

V is TRBV5-4 and J is TRBJ1-1; 7 bases match TRBD1. The germline gives CDR1 SGHNT, CDR2 YYREEE (reference sequence). Germline trimming cut 4 bases from V and 6 bases from J; bases unmatched to any gene: 9. This CDR3 has 14 amino acids. This CDR3 reads CASSTDQGVPEAFF. CDR3 DNA sequence: TGTGCCAGCAGCACCGACCAGGGGGTGCCTGAAGCTTTCTTT.

The CDR3 here is CASSPAGHPGGVQFF. The CDR3, as DNA: TGTGCCAGCAGCCCCGCCGGACACCCAGGAGGGGTGCAGTTCTTC. The J gene is TRBJ2-1, the V gene TRBV11-3, with a tentative D call TRBD2 (6 bases). Trimming left V 5 bases short and J 12 bases short, with 23 bases between. This CDR3 comprises 15 residues. Germline CDR1 reads SGHNT; CDR2 reads YENEEA.

This clone has a single count. The chain is built from TRBV5-5 and TRBJ2-5, with 8 nucleotides matching TRBD1. In germline, CDR1 is SGHKS, CDR2 YYEKEE (reference sequence). The CDR3 extends over 15 amino acids. V lost 4 bases to trimming and J lost 4 bases; unmatched junction nucleotides: 9. CDR3 DNA: TGTGCCAGCAGCCCGGCGACAGGGGTCGGAGAGACCCAGTACTTC. Its protein product is CASSPATGVGETQYF. The full variable domain, with the rest looked up from reference TRBV5-5 and TRBJ2-5, is DAGVTQSPTHLIKTRGQQVTLRCSPISGHKSVSWYQQVLGQGPQFIFQYYEKEERGRGNFPDRFSARQFPNYSSELNVNALLLGDSALYLCASSPATGVGETQYFGPGTRLLVL.

The chain has TRBV12-3 or TRBV12-4 and TRBJ1-2; maybe TRBD1 (6 bases). The germline V and J ends were trimmed by 5 bases and 4 bases, with 8 bases remaining between them. CDR3 length: 12 amino acids. CDR3 sequence reads: CASSEGGYGYTF. The CDR3 DNA reads TGTGCCAGCAGTGAAGGGGGCTATGGCTACACCTTC.

This chain joins TRBV19 and TRBJ2-1, with unresolved D. Germline CDR1 reads LNHDA; CDR2 reads SQIVND (reference sequence). The germline V and J ends were trimmed by 1 base and 0 bases, with 7 bases remaining between them. This CDR3 has 15 residues. In DNA, the CDR3 is TGTGCCAGTAGTATAGGTCCCTACTCCTACAATGAGCAGTTCTTC. Amino acids: CASSIGPYSYNEQFF.

The V and J genes are TRBV7-2 and TRBJ2-2; possibly TRBD2 for D (7 bases). Trimming left V 0 bases short and J 6 bases short, with 11 bases between. From germline, CDR1 is SGHTA and CDR2 FQGNSA. There are 15 residues in the CDR3. DNA for the CDR3: TGTGCCAGCAGCTTAGCTCTAGGGGGGGCCGGGGAGCTGTTTTTT. Translating gives CASSLALGGAGELFF. The full variable domain, in which reference TRBV7-2 and TRBJ2-2 provide the parts outside the CDR3, is GAGVSQSPSNKVTEKGKDVELRCDPISGHTALYWYRQSLGQGLEFLIYFQGNSAPDKSGLPSDRFSAERTGGSVSTLTIQRTQQEDSAVYLCASSLALGGAGELFFGEGSRLTVL.

This clone was seen a single time. V usage is TRBV7-8 and J usage is TRBJ1-1, with D possibly being TRBD1 (5 bases). V dropped 3 bases and J dropped 1 base, with 9 bases sitting between them. The CDR3 sequence is 14 residues long. CDR1 and CDR2 from the germline V gene are SGHVS and FQNEAQ. The CDR3 region has the DNA TGTGCCAGCAGCTTTCGACAGACGAACACTGAAGCTTTCTTT. This codes for CASSFRQTNTEAFF.

V usage is TRBV14 and J usage is TRBJ2-3, with D possibly TRBD1 on 6 matching bases. The germline V gene has CDR1 SGHDN and CDR2 FVKESK. This CDR3 has 16 amino acids. The V and J ends lost 1 base and 4 bases respectively, with 15 bases between them. The CDR3 sequence is CASSQAYRDRPDTQYF. In nucleotides, the CDR3 is TGTGCCAGCAGCCAAGCCTACAGGGATCGACCAGATACGCAGTATTTT.

This chain connects TRBV16 to TRBJ1-1; TRBD1 might be the D (6 bases). CDR3 length equals 14 residues. Between the trimmed V and J ends, which lost 4 bases and 3 bases, there was a span of 12 bases. The germline gives CDR1 KGHSY, CDR2 FQNENV. Written as DNA, the CDR3 is TGTGCCAGCAGCCCGTTCTACAGGGACACTGAAGCTTTCTTT. Translating gives CASSPFYRDTEAFF. The entire variable domain, with the rest obtained from reference TRBV16 and TRBJ1-1, is as follows: GEEVAQTPKHLVRGEGQKAKLYCAPIKGHSYVFWYQQVLKNEFKFLISFQNENVFDETGMPKERFSAKCLPNSPCSLEIQATKLEDSAVYFCASSPFYRDTEAFFGQGTRLTVV.

V usage is TRBV5-8 and J usage is TRBJ2-3; D may be TRBD1 (5 bases). The V gene lost 0 bases and the J gene lost 2 bases, with 13 bases spanning the gap. The CDR3 runs 16 residues. Per germline, CDR1 SGHTS and CDR2 YDEGEE. The chain's CDR3 is CASSLALKGDTDTQYF. As DNA, the CDR3 is TGTGCCAGCAGCTTGGCCCTAAAAGGGGACACAGATACGCAGTATTTT.

The chain has TRBV5-1 and TRBJ2-3, with 14 bases identical to TRBD2. V was clipped by 6 bases and J by 1 base; unmatched bases: 10. Germline loops: CDR1 SGHRS, CDR2 YFSETQ. The length of the CDR3 is 18 residues. In DNA, the CDR3 is TGCGCCAGCAACAACTTAACGGGACTAGCGGGGGGCACAGATACGCAGTATTTT. Translating it yields CASNNLTGLAGGTDTQYF.

This clone was seen a single time. The rearrangement joins TRBV5-1 to TRBJ2-2, with D maybe TRBD2 (5 bases). Trimming left V 2 bases short and J 6 bases short, with 17 bases between. The germline CDR1 and CDR2 sequences are SGHRS and YFSETQ. The CDR3 is 16 amino acids. CDR3 loop: CASSFPKLSGSGELFF. For the CDR3, the DNA is TGCGCCAGCAGCTTCCCGAAACTATCGGGGTCCGGGGAGCTGTTTTTT. Filled out from reference TRBV5-1 and TRBJ2-2, the complete variable domain reads KAGVTQTPRYLIKTRGQQVTLSCSPISGHRSVSWYQQTPGQGLQFLFEYFSETQRNKGNFPGRFSGRQFSNSRSEMNVSTLELGDSALYLCASSFPKLSGSGELFFGEGSRLTVL.

This clone was seen only once. The gene calls are TRBV18 and TRBJ2-3; TRBD2 is a possible D gene (6 bases). The germline gives CDR1 KGHSH, CDR2 LQKENI. The CDR3 totals 14 residues. Trimming shortened V by 2 bases and J by 4 bases, and 10 bases separated the two germline ends. CDR3 region: CASSPTGLADTQYF. CDR3 in DNA: TGTGCCAGCTCACCAACGGGACTTGCAGATACGCAGTATTTT.

This clone was detected only once. The chain links TRBV15 to TRBJ1-1; TRBD1 is a possible D gene (5 bases). V was shortened by 5 bases and J by 5 bases, with 18 bases between the two germline ends. The germline CDR1 and CDR2 sequences are LNHNV and YYDKDF (reference sequence). This CDR3 has 15 amino acids. The chain's CDR3 is CATSPPSGLGTEAFF. CDR3 nucleotides: TGTGCCACCAGCCCCCCGTCAGGGCTCGGGACTGAAGCTTTCTTT. The full variable domain, rest sourced from reference TRBV15 and TRBJ1-1, is DAMVIQNPRYQVTQFGKPVTLSCSQTLNHNVMYWYQQKSSQAPKLLFHYYDKDFNNEADTPDNFQSRRPNTSFCFLDIRSPGLGDTAMYLCATSPPSGLGTEAFFGQGTRLTVV.

This clone was seen a few times. The rearrangement joins TRBV7-2 to TRBJ1-2; possible D gene TRBD1, 5 bases. This CDR3 is 13 amino acids long. Trimming removed 5 bases at V and 5 bases at J, with 12 bases between. Germline loops: CDR1 SGHTA, CDR2 FQGNSA. The CDR3 DNA sequence: TGTGCCAGCAGCCCAAGCCCAGGGTATGGCTACACCTTC. This codes for CASSPSPGYGYTF.

To note about this clone: The same CDR3 arises from other DNA sequences in this sample as well. The chain recombines TRBV27 with TRBJ2-6, with D tentatively TRBD1 (6 bases). The CDR3 contains 15 residues. The V gene's germline CDR1 is MNHEY and CDR2 SMNVEV (reference sequence). Trimming removed 5 bases from V and 1 base from J, with 9 bases in between. CDR3 nucleotides: TGTGCCAGCAGTCTCAGGGGTTCTGGGGCCAACGTCCTGACTTTC. It specifies CASSLRGSGANVLTF.

This clone was picked up one time. The gene calls are TRBV15 and TRBJ2-2, with D possibly TRBD1 on 5 matching bases. V was trimmed by 5 bases and J by 6 bases, leaving 13 bases between them. CDR3 size: 14 residues. Germline CDR1 is LNHNV and CDR2 is YYDKDF (reference sequence). CDR3 coding DNA: TGTGCCACCAGCCCAAGAAGGGGCCCCGGGGAGCTGTTTTTT. Its translation: CATSPRRGPGELFF.

The chain recombines TRBV9 with TRBJ2-3; perhaps TRBD1 as D (6 bases). Deletions cut 5 bases from V and 5 bases from J, with 15 bases between. CDR3 size: 14 residues. Germline lookup yields CDR1 SGDLS and CDR2 YYNGEE. CDR3 in DNA: TGTGCCAGCAGAAAGGGGGAAGGAGTAGATACGCAGTATTTT. This translates into CASRKGEGVDTQYF. The full variable domain, its missing parts supplied by reference TRBV9 and TRBJ2-3, is DSGVTQTPKHLITATGQRVTLRCSPRSGDLSVYWYQQSLDQGLQFLIQYYNGEERAKGNILERFSAQQFPDLHSELNLSSLELGDSALYFCASRKGEGVDTQYFGPGTRLTVL.